This passage covers 17 T cell receptor beta chains from one sample sequenced in a study of CD8+ T cells in alopecia areata. RNA was extracted and reverse transcribed into cDNA as the sequencing template. Libraries were prepared by immunoSEQ multiplex PCR; TCRdb keeps only in-frame clonotypes and omits some of them. This table holds 64,000 or so clones, about half found once. Treatment meaning: oral pan-JAK inhibitor, 5-10 mg twice daily. The source material was CD8+ T cells sorted from blood, sampled between weeks 36 and 40, from a patient treated with tofacitinib. The source is a human donor with alopecia areata.

The chain's CDR3 is CASSYGRSTDTQYF. For the CDR3, the DNA is TGTGCCAGCAGTTACGGGCGGAGCACAGATACGCAGTATTTT. V is TRBV6-5 and J is TRBJ2-3; D uncertain. Looked up from germline, CDR1 is MNHEY and CDR2 is SVGAGI. The CDR3 sequence is 14 residues long. Trimming cost V 2 bases and J 0 bases, with 6 bases left between them.

V is TRBV27 and J is TRBJ2-1; TRBD2 agrees at 9 bases. The germline V gene has CDR1 MNHEY and CDR2 SMNVEV (reference sequence). The CDR3 sequence is 18 residues long. After removal of 3 bases from V and 0 bases from J, the junction contained 9 bases not matched to a gene. For the CDR3, the DNA is TGTGCCAGCAGTTTCGGGACTAGCCACGCGAGCTCCTACAATGAGCAGTTCTTC. Translated, it gives CASSFGTSHASSYNEQFF.

The genes are TRBV25-1 and TRBJ2-7; unclear D gene. Germline lookup yields CDR1 MGHDK and CDR2 SYGVNS. Between the trimmed V and J ends, which lost 10 bases and 6 bases, there was a span of 10 bases. There are 10 residues in the CDR3. The CDR3 DNA reads TGTGCCACCTCTCTCAGCGAGCAGTACTTC. This sequence encodes CATSLSEQYF.

CDR3: CASSFFRGSPYEQYF. The CDR3 DNA is TGTGCCAGCAGCTTTTTCCGGGGGTCACCCTACGAGCAGTACTTC. The rearrangement joins TRBV7-4 to TRBJ2-7; possibly TRBD2 for D (6 bases). V dropped 3 bases and J dropped 2 bases, with 14 bases sitting between them. The CDR3 covers 15 residues. Germline-derived CDR1 and CDR2 are SGHVT and SQSDAQ.

The chain joins TRBV7-9 to TRBJ2-1; perhaps TRBD2 as D (5 bases). CDR3 size: 15 residues. In germline, CDR1 is SEHNR, CDR2 FQNEAQ (reference sequence). Deletions cut 2 bases from V and 4 bases from J, with 12 bases between. The CDR3 DNA follows: TGTGCCAGCAGCTTACGTGTTAGCGATTACAATGAGCAGTTCTTC. Translation: CASSLRVSDYNEQFF.

The chain employs TRBV6-6 and TRBJ2-7; D remains unclear. This CDR3 comprises 13 residues. Germline CDR1 reads MNHNY; CDR2 reads SVGAGI (reference sequence). Trimming took 1 base from V and 4 from J, leaving 8 bases between them. The CDR3 DNA reads as TGTGCCAGCAGTTACTTCGGCGCGTACGAGCAGTACTTC. It yields the protein CASSYFGAYEQYF.

The J gene is TRBJ2-5, the V gene TRBV4-1; D possibly matches TRBD1 or TRBD2 (5 bases each). Germline CDR1 is MGHRA and CDR2 is YSYEKL. V was trimmed by 2 bases and J by 5 bases, leaving 21 bases between them. The CDR3 extends over 17 amino acids. This chain's CDR3 is CASSQFQLEGEGETQYF. CDR3 nucleotides: TGCGCCAGCAGCCAATTCCAGTTAGAGGGAGAGGGGGAGACCCAGTACTTC.

V and J are TRBV6-6 and TRBJ2-7; D is ambiguous. Trimming pared 6 bases from V and 4 bases from J, leaving 10 bases between. Germline V gives CDR1 MNHNY, CDR2 SVGAGI (reference sequence). This CDR3 has 12 residues. The CDR3 reads CASSPGRYEQYF. Written as DNA, the CDR3 is TGTGCCAGCAGCCCAGGACGGTACGAGCAGTACTTC.

This clone was observed a handful of times. A junction boundary mismatches the germline segment, possibly from a read error. The V gene is TRBV10-3, the J gene TRBJ2-5; D possibly corresponds to TRBD1 (5 bases). This CDR3 is 14 amino acids long. Germline values: CDR1 ENHRY, CDR2 SYGVKD. The CDR3, as DNA: TGTGCCAGCAGTCCACAGGTCACCCAAGAGACCCAGTACTTC. Its translation: CASSPQVTQETQYF.

There are a few counts of this clone. The V and J genes are TRBV7-9 and TRBJ2-7; maybe TRBD1 (6 bases). V was pared by 3 bases and J by 6 bases, with 12 bases between. Germline CDR1 reads SEHNR; CDR2 reads FQNEAQ (reference sequence). The CDR3 sequence is 13 residues long. The CDR3 DNA reads TGTGCCAGCAGCTTGTCAGGGGTGACCGAGCAGTACTTC. Amino acid sequence: CASSLSGVTEQYF.

V is TRBV6-1 and J is TRBJ2-7, with D uncertain. Germline V gene sequence: CDR1 MNHNS, CDR2 SASEGT. V gave up 6 bases and J gave up 1 base, with 7 bases separating them. The CDR3 length is 12 residues. Here the CDR3 reads CASRDGSYEQYF. CDR3 sequence (DNA): TGTGCCAGCAGGGACGGGTCCTACGAGCAGTACTTC.

This clone was counted between two and nine times. The chain recombines TRBV11-2 with TRBJ2-7; 10 bases map to TRBD2. CDR1 is SGHAT, CDR2 FQNNGV, per germline. V lost 0 bases and J lost 2; bases outside the gene matches: 1. The CDR3 runs to 15 residues. This CDR3 reads CASSLESGRAYEQYF. In DNA form, the CDR3 reads TGTGCCAGCAGCTTAGAGAGCGGGAGGGCCTACGAGCAGTACTTC.

The V gene is TRBV6-1, the J gene TRBJ2-7; D gene uncertain. The CDR3 is made up of 13 amino acids. Germline values: CDR1 MNHNS, CDR2 SASEGT. With 7 bases removed from V and 4 bases from J, the gap between germline ends came to 14 bases. CDR3 region: CASTPGRFYEQYF. As DNA, the CDR3 is TGTGCCAGCACCCCGGGCCGATTTTACGAGCAGTACTTC.

The V call is TRBV14, the J call TRBJ1-4, with unresolved D. Germline V CDR1 and CDR2: SGHDN, FVKESK. CDR3 length: 13 residues. The V gene lost 3 bases and the J gene lost 7 bases, with 9 bases spanning the gap. The CDR3 loop reads CASSHFPGEKLFF. The CDR3 region has the DNA TGTGCCAGCAGCCACTTCCCGGGTGAAAAACTGTTTTTT.

The gene calls are TRBV7-9 and TRBJ2-7; D gene ambiguous. V was clipped by 5 bases and J by 5 bases, with 16 bases between them. The germline gives CDR1 SEHNR, CDR2 FQNEAQ (reference sequence). This CDR3 is 14 amino acids long. CDR3 in amino acids: CASSNRPYPNEQYF. The CDR3 region has the DNA TGTGCCAGCAGCAATCGCCCGTATCCTAACGAGCAGTACTTC. Combining the CDR3 with reference TRBV7-9 and TRBJ2-7 gives the whole variable domain DTGVSQNPRHKITKRGQNVTFRCDPISEHNRLYWYRQTLGQGPEFLTYFQNEAQLEKSRLLSDRFSAERPKGSFSTLEIQRTEQGDSAMYLCASSNRPYPNEQYFGPGTRLTVT.

This sequence joins TRBV30 and TRBJ2-1, with D possibly being TRBD1 or TRBD2 (5 bases each). The V gene lost 4 bases and the J gene lost 6 bases, with 16 bases spanning the gap. The CDR3 totals 14 residues. Germline V gives CDR1 GTSNPN, CDR2 SVGIG (reference sequence). The CDR3 DNA sequence: TGTGCCTGGACGGTCGGGGCCCCAGGCAATGAGCAGTTCTTC. Its protein product is CAWTVGAPGNEQFF.

V is TRBV4-3 and J is TRBJ1-2; 7 bases agree with TRBD1. The CDR3 totals 15 residues. The germline V gene encodes CDR1 LGHNA and CDR2 YSLEER. V shed 2 bases, J shed 3 bases, and the junction held 6 bases outside the gene matches. CDR3 coding DNA: TGCGCCAGCAGCCAATCCCGCAGGGGGGACTATGGCTACACCTTC. Encoded protein: CASSQSRRGDYGYTF.